Here is one T cell receptor (beta chain) with its context. Its antigen remains unknown. The CDR3 contains 13 residues. The germline V gene encodes CDR1 SQVTM and CDR2 ANQGSEA. Trimming took 3 bases from V and 9 from J; bases not matched to a gene: 6. Carrying unique molecular identifiers, the cDNA also gained a universal primer site through template switching. TCRdb passed the 5' RACE reads through MiXCR, listing each CDR3 protein once. The table records hundreds of thousands of distinct CDR3 sequences, around an eighth of them present only once. This sample was included in a study of identical twins. Findings and limits, study-wide: Weaker excess twin sharing was observed in beta out-of-frame sequences. The study drew conclusions from cross-sectional statistical analysis, not from following the same donors.

This sample also belongs to another study, concerning yellow fever vaccine responses in identical twins.

The chain links TRBV29-1 to TRBJ2-1; 9 positions agree with TRBD1. Material for sequencing was CD8+ T cells sorted from blood. This clonotype was sampled from a woman in her late teens or twenties in good health. CDR3: CSVDPGQGTEQFF. In nucleotides, the CDR3 is TGCAGCGTTGATCCGGGACAGGGTACTGAGCAGTTCTTC.